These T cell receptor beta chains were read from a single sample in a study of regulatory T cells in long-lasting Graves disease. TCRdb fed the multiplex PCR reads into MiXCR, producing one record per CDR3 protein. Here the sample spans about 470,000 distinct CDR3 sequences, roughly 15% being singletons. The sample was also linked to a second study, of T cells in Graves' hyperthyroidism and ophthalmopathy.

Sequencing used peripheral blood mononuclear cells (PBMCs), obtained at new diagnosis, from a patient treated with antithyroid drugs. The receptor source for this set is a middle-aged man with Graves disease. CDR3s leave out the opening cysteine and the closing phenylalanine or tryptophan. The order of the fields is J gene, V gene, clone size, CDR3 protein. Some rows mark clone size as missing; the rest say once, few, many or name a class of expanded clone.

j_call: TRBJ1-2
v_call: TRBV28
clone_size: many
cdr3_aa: ASSRVGYGYT

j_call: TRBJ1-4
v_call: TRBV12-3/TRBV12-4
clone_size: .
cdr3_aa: ASSLALTNEKLF

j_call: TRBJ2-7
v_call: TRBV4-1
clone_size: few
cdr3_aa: ASSQEVLAYKQY

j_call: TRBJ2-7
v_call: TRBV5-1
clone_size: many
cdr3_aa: ASSSQVGVEQY

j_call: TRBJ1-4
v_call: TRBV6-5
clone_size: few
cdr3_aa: ASSFNLGEKLF

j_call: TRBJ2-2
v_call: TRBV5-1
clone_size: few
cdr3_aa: ASSLVGTASRTGELF

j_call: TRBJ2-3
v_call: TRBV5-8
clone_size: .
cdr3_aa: ASNRGRGLDRQY

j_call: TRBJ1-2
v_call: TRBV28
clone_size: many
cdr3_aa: ASSTTGLLPLYGYT

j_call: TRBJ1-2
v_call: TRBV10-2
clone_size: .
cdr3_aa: ASSDPRGEHYGYT

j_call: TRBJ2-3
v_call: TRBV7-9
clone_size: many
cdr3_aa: ASSYGQGGTDTQY

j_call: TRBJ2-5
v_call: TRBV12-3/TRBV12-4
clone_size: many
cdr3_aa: ASSYWASGDGETQY

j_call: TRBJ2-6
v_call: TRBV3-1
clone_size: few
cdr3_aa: ANSLRRLAGVAGANVLT

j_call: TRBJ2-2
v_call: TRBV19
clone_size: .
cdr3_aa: ASNDLDRDTGELF

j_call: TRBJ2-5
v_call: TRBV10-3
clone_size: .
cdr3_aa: AIGGEETQY

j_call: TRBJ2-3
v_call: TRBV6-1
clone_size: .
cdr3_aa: ASRSLGQSFTDTQY

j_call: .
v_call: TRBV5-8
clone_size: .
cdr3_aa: ASRPDGSTDTQH

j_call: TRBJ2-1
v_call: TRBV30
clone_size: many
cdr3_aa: AWRLGLAGRNEQF

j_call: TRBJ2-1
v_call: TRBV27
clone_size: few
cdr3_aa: ASRVSGTYNEQF

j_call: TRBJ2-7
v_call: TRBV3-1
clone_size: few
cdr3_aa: ASSQGRSEQY

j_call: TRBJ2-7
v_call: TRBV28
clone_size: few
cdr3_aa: ASSPGTSFYEQY

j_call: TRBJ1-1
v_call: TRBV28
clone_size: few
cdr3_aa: ASSLIGQGANEAF

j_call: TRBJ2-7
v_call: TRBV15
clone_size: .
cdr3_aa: ATSRPGARRYEQY

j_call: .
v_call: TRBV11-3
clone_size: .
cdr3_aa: ASSLLSGRARETQY

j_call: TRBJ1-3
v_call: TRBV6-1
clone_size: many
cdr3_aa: ASTRDSLSGNTIY

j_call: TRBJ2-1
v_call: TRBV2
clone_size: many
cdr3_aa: ASSEVGTSNEQF

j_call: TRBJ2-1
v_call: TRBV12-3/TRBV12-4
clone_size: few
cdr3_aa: ASSLETVQYNEQF

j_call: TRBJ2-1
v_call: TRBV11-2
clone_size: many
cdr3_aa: ASSPGWLRDEQF

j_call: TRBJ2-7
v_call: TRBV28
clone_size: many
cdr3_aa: ASQGAGYRDEQY

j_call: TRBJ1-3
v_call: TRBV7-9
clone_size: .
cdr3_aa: ASSLASSQLSGNTIY

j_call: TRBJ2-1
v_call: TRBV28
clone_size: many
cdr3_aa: ASSLFGGSNYNEQF

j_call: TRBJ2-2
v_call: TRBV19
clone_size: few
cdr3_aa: ASSRPPKGANTGELF

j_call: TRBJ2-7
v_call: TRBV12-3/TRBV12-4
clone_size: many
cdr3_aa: ASSFSTVSYEQY

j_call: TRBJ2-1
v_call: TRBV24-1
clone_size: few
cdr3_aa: ATSDPGLAGGRYNEQF

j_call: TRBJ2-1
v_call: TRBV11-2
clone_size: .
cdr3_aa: ASSLGLAGALYNEQF

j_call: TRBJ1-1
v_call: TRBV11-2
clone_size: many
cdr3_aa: ASSKQTGGFNEAF

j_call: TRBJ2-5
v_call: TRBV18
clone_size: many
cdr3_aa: ASSPVEETQY

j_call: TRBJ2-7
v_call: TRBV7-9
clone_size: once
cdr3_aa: ASSSRGFYEQY

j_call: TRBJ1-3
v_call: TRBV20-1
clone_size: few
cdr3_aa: SASGSLPGNTIY

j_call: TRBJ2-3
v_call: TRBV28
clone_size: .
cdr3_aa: AIQASGNSDTQY

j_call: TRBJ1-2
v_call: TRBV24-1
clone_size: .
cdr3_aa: ATSTGYYGYT

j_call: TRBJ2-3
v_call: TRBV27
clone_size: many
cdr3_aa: ASSYSIAGRTDTQY

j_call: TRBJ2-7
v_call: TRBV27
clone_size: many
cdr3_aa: ASSLSFGDPSGSRYEQY

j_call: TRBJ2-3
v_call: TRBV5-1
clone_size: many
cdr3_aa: ASSLGQGWTDTQY

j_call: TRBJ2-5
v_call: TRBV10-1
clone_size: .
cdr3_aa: ASSSTDRETQY

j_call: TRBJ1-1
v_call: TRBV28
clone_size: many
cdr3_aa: ASSETGDTEAF

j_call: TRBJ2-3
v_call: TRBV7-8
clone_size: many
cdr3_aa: ASSFLAGATDTQY

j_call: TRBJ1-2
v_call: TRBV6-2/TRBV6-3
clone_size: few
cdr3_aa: ASSHPTGAYGYT

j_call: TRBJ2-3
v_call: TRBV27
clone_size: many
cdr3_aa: ASSSRTSGTTDTQY

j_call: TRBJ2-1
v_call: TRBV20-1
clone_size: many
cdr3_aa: SARDVGVSYNEQF

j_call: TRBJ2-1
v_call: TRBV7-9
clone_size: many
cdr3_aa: ASSQLVRRQF

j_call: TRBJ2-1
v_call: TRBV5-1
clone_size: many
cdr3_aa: ASSLGAGTYNEQF

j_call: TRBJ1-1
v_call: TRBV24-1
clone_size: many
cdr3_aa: ATSDSQGLPEAF

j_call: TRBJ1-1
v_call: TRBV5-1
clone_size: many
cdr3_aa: ASSAGTANTEAF

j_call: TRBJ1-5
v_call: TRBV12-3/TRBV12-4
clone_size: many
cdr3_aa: ASSAGATRPQH

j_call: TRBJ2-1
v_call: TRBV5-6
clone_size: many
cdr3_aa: ASSQGGLSYNEQF

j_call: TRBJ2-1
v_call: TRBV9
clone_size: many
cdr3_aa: ASSVDGYNEQF

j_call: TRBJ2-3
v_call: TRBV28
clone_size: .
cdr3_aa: ASSSSGRGHKDTQY

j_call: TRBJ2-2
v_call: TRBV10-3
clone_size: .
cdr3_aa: AIRGSGELF

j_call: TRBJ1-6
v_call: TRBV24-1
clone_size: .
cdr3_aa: ATSDDTANSPLH

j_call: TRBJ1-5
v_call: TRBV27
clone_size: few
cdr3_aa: ASSPEALSPQPQH